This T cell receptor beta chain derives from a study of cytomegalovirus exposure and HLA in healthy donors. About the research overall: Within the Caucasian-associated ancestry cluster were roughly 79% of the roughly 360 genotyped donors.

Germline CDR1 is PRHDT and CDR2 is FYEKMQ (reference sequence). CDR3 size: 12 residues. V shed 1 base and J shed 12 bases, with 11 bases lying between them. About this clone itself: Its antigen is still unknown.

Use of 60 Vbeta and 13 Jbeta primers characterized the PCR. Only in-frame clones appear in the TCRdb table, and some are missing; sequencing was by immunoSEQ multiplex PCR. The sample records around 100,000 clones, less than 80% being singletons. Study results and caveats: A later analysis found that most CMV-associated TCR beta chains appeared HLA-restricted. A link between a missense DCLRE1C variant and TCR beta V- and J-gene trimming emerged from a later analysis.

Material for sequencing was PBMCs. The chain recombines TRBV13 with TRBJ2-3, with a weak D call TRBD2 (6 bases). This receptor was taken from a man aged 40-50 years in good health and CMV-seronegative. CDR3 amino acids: CASSLVLAGQYF. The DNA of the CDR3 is TGTGCCAGCAGCTTAGTACTAGCTGGACAGTATTTT.